Sequencing of this T cell receptor (beta chain) was carried out in a study of beta chain features in type 1 diabetes. On the study more broadly: Across the samples, around 110,000,000 sorted cells were examined in total. Study findings and constraints: Type 1 diabetes patients had TCRB CDR3s that were shorter (moderately but significantly so) in all four CD4+ subsets. At VDJ recombination sites, type 1 diabetes patients had fewer insertions and more deleted nucleotides. The naive, central memory and Treg TCRB repertoires looked more alike in patients than they did in healthy donors.

On this clone itself: Its antigen remains unidentified.

Germline V gene data show CDR1 as LNHNV and CDR2 as YYDKDF (reference sequence). The V gene lost 0 bases and the J gene lost 6 bases, with 15 bases spanning the gap. The CDR3 is 15 residues long. The whole isolated RNA underwent reverse transcription, so sequencing captured expressed TCRB transcripts. This table comes from immunoSEQ multiplex PCR, and its TCRdb copy is limited to in-frame clones, with some not included. The table records roughly 400,000 clones, about 14% of them present only once. V and J are TRBV15 and TRBJ2-7; possibly TRBD1 or TRBD2 for D (5 bases each). The source material was naive CD4+ T cells from blood. The receptor was isolated from a man aged 30 to 45 in good health. In nucleotides, the CDR3 is TGTGCCACCAGCAGAGATTGGAGGATCGACAGCGAGCAGTACGTC. Translated: CATSRDWRIDSEQYV.